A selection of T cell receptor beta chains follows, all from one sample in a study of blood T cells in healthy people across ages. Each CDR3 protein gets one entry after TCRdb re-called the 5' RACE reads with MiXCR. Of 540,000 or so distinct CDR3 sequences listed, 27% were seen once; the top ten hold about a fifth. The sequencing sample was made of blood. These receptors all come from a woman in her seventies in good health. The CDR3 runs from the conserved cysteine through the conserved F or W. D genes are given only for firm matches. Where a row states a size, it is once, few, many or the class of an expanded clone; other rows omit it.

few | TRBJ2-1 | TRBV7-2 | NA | TGTGCCAGCAGCCCAATGAATGAGCAGTTCTTC | CASSPMNEQFF
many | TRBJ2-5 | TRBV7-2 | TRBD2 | TGTGCCAGCAGCTTTCAGCGGGGGGCCGGGGAGACCCAGTACTTC | CASSFQRGAGETQYF
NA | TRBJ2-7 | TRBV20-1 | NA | TGCAGTGCTAGAGACAGGGTGCACGAGCAGTACTTC | CSARDRVHEQYF
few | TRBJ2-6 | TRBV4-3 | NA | TGCGCCAGCAGCCAAGATCCGGTCTCTGGGGCCAACGCCCTGACTTTC | CASSQDPVSGANALTF
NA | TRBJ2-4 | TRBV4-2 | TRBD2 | TGTGCCAGCAGCCAACTGGCGGGGGGGCTAGCCAAAAACATTCAGTACTTC | CASSQLAGGLAKNIQYF
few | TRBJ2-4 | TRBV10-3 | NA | TGTGCCATCAGTGGTATGGAGGCCAAAAACATTCAGTACTTC | CAISGMEAKNIQYF
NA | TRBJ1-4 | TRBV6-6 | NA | TGTGCCAGCAGCCACCGGGGCAGACAGATAACTAATGAAAAACTGTTTTTT | CASSHRGRQITNEKLFF
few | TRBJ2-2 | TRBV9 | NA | TGTGCCAGCAGCGTAGAGCCGGAAGGGGAGCTGTTTTTT | CASSVEPEGELFF
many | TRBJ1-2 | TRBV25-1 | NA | TGTGCCAGCAGTGATCCTGACAGACTCTATGGCTACACCTTC | CASSDPDRLYGYTF
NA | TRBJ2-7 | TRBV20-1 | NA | TGCAGTGCTGGAGGGGGGGCAGTTTACGAGCAGTACTTC | CSAGGGAVYEQYF